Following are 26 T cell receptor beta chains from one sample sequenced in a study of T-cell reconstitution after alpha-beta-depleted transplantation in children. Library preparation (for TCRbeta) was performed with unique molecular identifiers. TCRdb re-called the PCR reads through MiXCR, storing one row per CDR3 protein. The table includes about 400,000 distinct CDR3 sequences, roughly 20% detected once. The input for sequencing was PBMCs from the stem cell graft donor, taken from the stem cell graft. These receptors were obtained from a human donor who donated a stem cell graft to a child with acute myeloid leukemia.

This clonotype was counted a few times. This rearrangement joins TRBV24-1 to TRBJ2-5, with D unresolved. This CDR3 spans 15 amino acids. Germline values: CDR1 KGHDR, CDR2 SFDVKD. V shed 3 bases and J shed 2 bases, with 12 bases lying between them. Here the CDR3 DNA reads TGTGCCACCAGTGATCCGGGTCCGTCTCAAGAGACCCAGTACTTC. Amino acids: CATSDPGPSQETQYF.

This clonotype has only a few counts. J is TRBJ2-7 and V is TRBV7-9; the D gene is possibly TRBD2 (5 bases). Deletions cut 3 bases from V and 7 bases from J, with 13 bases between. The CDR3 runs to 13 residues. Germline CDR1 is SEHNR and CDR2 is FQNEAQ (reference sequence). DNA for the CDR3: TGTGCCAGCAGCTTGGAGAGGGTTGGGGAGCAGTACTTC. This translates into CASSLERVGEQYF.

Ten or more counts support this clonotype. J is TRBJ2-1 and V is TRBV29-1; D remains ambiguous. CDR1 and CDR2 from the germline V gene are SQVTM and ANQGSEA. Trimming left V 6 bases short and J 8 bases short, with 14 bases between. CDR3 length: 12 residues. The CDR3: CSVASLRDEQFF. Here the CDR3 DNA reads TGCAGCGTGGCCTCGCTCCGGGATGAGCAGTTCTTC.

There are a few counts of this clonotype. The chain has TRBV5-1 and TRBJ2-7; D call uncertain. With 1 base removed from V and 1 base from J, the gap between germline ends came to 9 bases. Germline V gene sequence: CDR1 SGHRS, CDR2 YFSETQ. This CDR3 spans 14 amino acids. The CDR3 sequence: CASSLTDPSYEQYF. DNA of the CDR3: TGCGCCAGCAGCTTGACCGACCCTTCCTACGAGCAGTACTTC.

CDR3 nucleotide sequence: TGTGCCAGCAGCCCCCCGGGAGTAAGCTCCTACGAGCAGTACTTC. This codes for CASSPPGVSSYEQYF. The rearrangement links TRBV9 to TRBJ2-7, with a possible D match to TRBD2 (6 bases). V lost 4 bases and J 0 bases, leaving 14 bases between the germline ends. The CDR3 has 15 residues. CDR1 and CDR2 from the germline V gene are SGDLS and YYNGEE.

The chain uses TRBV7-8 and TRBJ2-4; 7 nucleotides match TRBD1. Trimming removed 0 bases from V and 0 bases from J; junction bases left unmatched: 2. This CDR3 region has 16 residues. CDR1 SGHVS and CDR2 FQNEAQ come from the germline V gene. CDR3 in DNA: TGTGCCAGCAGCTTAGCGCACAGGGGAGCCAAAAACATTCAGTACTTC. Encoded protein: CASSLAHRGAKNIQYF.

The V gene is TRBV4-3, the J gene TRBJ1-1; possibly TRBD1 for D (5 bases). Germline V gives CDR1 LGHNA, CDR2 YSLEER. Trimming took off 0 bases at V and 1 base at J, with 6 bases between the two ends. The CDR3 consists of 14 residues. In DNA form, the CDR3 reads TGCGCCAGCAGCCAAGAGGGGGGGAACACTGAAGCTTTCTTT. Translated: CASSQEGGNTEAFF.

CDR3 DNA sequence: TGTGCCAGCAGCATAGAGGGACTAGCGGGATTCACAGATACGCAGTATTTT. Translating gives CASSIEGLAGFTDTQYF. This rearrangement joins TRBV7-6 to TRBJ2-3; 13 bases are a match to TRBD2. The ends lost 5 bases at V and 2 bases at J; junction bases unmatched: 7. The CDR3 is 17 amino acids. Germline V lookup: CDR1 SGHVS, CDR2 FNYEAQ.

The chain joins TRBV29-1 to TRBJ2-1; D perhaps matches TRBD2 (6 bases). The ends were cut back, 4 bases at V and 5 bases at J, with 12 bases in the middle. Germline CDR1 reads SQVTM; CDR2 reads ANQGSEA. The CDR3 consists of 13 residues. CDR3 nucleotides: TGCAGCGTTGTTCAGGGAGGCAACAATGAGCAGTTCTTC. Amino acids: CSVVQGGNNEQFF.

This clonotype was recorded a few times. CDR3 in amino acids: CASKVTEWDEQFF. The CDR3 DNA reads TGTGCCAGCAAGGTGACGGAGTGGGATGAGCAGTTCTTC. The rearrangement links TRBV6-2 or TRBV6-3 to TRBJ2-1, with D unclear. The germline V gene has CDR1 MNHEY and CDR2 SVGEGT. The germline V and J ends were trimmed by 7 bases and 8 bases, with 15 bases remaining between them. CDR3 length: 13 amino acids.

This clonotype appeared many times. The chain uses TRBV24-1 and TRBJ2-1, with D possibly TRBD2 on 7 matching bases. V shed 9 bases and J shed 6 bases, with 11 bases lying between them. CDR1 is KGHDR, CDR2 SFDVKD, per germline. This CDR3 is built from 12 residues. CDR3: CATGGGGNEQFF. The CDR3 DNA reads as TGTGCCACCGGGGGAGGGGGCAATGAGCAGTTCTTC.

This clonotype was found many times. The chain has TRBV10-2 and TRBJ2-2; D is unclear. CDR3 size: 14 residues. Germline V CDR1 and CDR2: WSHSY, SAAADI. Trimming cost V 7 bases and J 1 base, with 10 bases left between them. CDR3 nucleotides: TGCGCCAGCACCTATGCAGGGAACACCGGGGAGCTGTTTTTT. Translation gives CASTYAGNTGELFF.

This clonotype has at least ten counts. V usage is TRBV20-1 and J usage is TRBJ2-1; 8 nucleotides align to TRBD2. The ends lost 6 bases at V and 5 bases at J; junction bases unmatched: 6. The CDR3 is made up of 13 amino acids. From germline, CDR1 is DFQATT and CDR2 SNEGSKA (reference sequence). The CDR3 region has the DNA TGCAGTGCCAAGAGCGGGGGTCACAATGAGCAGTTCTTC. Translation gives CSAKSGGHNEQFF.

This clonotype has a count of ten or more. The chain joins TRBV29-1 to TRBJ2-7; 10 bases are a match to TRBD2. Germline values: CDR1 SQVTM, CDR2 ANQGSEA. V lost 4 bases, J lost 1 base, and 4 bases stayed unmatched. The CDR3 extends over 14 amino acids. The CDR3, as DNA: TGCAGCGTTGGGACTAGCGGCCTTTCCTACGAGCAGTACTTC. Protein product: CSVGTSGLSYEQYF.

The CDR3 region is CASSRPAAPAGDTQYF. The CDR3 DNA is TGTGCCAGCAGCCGCCCCGCAGCGCCGGCAGGTGATACGCAGTATTTT. The chain couples TRBV28 to TRBJ2-3; D ambiguous. Germline V gives CDR1 MDHEN, CDR2 SYDVKM. The CDR3 is 16 residues long. The ends were cut back, 6 bases at V and 6 bases at J, with 22 bases in the middle.

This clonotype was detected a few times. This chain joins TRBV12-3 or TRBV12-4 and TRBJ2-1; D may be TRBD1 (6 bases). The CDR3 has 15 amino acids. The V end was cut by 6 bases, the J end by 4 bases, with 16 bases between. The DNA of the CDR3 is TGTGCCAGCAGAGTTGGCGCAGGGGAATACAATGAGCAGTTCTTC. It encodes CASRVGAGEYNEQFF.

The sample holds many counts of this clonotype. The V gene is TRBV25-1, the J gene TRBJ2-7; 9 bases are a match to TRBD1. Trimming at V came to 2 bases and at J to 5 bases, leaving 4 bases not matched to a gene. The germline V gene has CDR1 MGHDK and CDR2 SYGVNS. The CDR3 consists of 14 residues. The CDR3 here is CASSEEDRGHEQYF. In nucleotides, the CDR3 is TGTGCCAGCAGTGAAGAGGACAGGGGCCACGAGCAGTACTTC.

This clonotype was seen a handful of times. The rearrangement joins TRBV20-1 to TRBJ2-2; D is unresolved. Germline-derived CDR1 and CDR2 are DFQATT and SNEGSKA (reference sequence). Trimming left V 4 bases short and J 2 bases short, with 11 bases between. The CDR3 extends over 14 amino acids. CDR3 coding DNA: TGCAGTGCTATCCCGGGTACTAACACCGGGGAGCTGTTTTTT. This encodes CSAIPGTNTGELFF.

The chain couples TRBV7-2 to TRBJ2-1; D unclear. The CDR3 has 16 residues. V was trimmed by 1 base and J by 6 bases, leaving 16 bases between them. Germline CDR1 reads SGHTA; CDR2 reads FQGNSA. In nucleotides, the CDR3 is TGTGCCAGCAGCTTAGGGCCGTCTCCGGTGGGCAATGAGCAGTTCTTC. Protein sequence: CASSLGPSPVGNEQFF.

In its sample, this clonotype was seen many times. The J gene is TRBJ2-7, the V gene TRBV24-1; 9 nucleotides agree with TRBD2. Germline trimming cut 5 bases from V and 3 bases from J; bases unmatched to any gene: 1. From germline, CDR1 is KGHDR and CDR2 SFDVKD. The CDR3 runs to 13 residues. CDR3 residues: CATSGAGGYEQYF. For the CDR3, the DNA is TGTGCCACCAGTGGAGCGGGAGGCTACGAGCAGTACTTC.

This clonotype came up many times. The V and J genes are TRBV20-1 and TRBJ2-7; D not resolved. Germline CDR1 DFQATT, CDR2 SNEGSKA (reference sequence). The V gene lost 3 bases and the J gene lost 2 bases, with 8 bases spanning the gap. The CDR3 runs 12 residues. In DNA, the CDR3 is TGCAGTGCTAGGCCGGGCCCCTACGAGCAGTACTTC. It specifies CSARPGPYEQYF.

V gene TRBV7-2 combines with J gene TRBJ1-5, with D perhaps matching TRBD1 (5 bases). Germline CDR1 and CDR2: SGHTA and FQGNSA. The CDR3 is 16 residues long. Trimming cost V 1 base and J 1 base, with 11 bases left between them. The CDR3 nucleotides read TGTGCCAGCAGCTTAGACGGGGGTGGGAGCAATCAGCCCCAGCATTTT. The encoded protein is CASSLDGGGSNQPQHF.

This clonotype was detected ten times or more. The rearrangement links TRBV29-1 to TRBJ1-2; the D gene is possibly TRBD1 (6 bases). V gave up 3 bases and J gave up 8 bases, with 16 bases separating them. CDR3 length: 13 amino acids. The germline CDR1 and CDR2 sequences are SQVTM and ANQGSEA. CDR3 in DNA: TGCAGCGTTGAGGGGCAGGGGAATCGGGGCTACACCTTC. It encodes CSVEGQGNRGYTF.

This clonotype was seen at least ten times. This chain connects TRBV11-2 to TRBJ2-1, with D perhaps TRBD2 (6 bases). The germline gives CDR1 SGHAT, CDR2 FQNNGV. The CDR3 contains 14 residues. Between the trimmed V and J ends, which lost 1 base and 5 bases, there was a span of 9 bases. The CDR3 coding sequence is TGTGCCAGCAGCTTAGTTAGCGGAAACAATGAGCAGTTCTTC. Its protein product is CASSLVSGNNEQFF. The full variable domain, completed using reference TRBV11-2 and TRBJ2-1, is EAGVAQSPRYKIIEKRQSVAFWCNPISGHATLYWYQQILGQGPKLLIQFQNNGVVDDSQLPKDRFSAERLKGVDSTLKIQPAKLEDSAVYLCASSLVSGNNEQFFGPGTRLTVL.

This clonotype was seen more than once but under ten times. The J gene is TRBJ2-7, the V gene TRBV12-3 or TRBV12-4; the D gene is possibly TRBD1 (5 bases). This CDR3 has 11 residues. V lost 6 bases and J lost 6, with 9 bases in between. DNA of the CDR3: TGTGCCAGCAGCCTCAGGGCCGAGCAGTACTTC. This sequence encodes CASSLRAEQYF.

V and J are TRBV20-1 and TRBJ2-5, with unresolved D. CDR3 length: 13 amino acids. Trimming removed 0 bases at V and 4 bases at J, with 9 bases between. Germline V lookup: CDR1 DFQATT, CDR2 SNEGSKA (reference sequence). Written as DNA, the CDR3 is TGCAGTGCTAGAGAAACAGCCAGAGAGACCCAGTACTTC. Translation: CSARETARETQYF.